This TCR beta chain was recorded in a study of cytomegalovirus exposure and HLA in healthy donors. In the PCR, 60 Vbeta and 13 Jbeta primers were used. Sequencing used immunoSEQ multiplex PCR; TCRdb keeps in-frame clones, though not all of them. This table has 85,000 to 120,000 clones, more than 60% appearing once. Germline V gene lookup returns CDR1 WNHNN and CDR2 SYGVQD (reference sequence). The CDR3 extends over 18 amino acids. V was cut by 3 bases and J by 5 bases, with 23 bases left in between. Sequencing was performed on PBMCs. J is TRBJ1-5 and V is TRBV10-1; D remains unclear. This sequence was found in a woman in her 50s in good health and CMV-seropositive. CDR3 nucleotide sequence: TGCGCCAGCAGTGAAACGGTCGCCTTAATTGGAGTAGATCAGCCCCAGCATTTT. Translating gives CASSETVALIGVDQPQHF.